Listed below are T cell receptor beta chains from one sample, sequenced in a study of shared clonotypes between healthy human individuals. TCRdb keeps only in-frame clones here, not all; method: immunoSEQ multiplex PCR. This repertoire shows 500,000 to 650,000 clones, around 78% found once; its top ten account for approximately 12%. Sample: PBMCs. The receptor set was obtained from a woman aged 40 to 55 in good health. Some clones in this sample may be carry-over from other donors' samples. Each CDR3 is given with its conserved first and last residue.

j_call | v_call | cdr3_aa
TRBJ2-2 | TRBV27 | CASSPFTGTGGHTGELFF
TRBJ2-3 | TRBV30 | CAWGIGGGHTDTQYF
TRBJ2-2 | TRBV7-6 | CASSLQTSGDTNTGELFF
TRBJ1-4 | TRBV5-4 | CASSLVGQRNEKLFF
TRBJ1-1 | TRBV2 | CASSPTGQVNTEAFF
TRBJ1-2 | TRBV27 | CASMGFYGYTF
TRBJ2-1 | TRBV29-1 | CSVPLQREGTYNEQFF
TRBJ2-7 | TRBV9 | CASSVSGTTYEQYF
TRBJ2-1 | TRBV5-1 | CASSEGLAGGSQFF
TRBJ1-2 | TRBV5-5 | CASSFRDGRYGYTF
TRBJ1-3 | TRBV15 | CATSRAFGNTIYF
TRBJ2-5 | TRBV2 | CASSEIAGGAEQETQYF
TRBJ1-5 | TRBV18 | CASSPELFGNQPQHF
TRBJ2-1 | TRBV15 | CATSTRQLNEQFF
TRBJ2-1 | TRBV11-1 | CASSLEDREYNEQFF
TRBJ1-5 | TRBV18 | CASSPPLGAFGSNQPQHF
TRBJ2-7 | TRBV2 | CASTTTGVEQYF
TRBJ2-3 | TRBV30 | CAWGPRSTDTQYF
TRBJ1-6 | TRBV30 | CAWASSYNSPLHF
TRBJ2-3 | TRBV7-9 | CASSRTLAGRADTQYF
TRBJ2-3 | TRBV27 | CASSLILPEVAGGLVDTQYF
TRBJ2-3 | TRBV10-2 | CASSALTAHTSDTQYF
TRBJ1-5 | TRBV5-1 | CASSQDGNNQPQHF
TRBJ1-1 | TRBV30 | CAWSTLEAFF
TRBJ2-2 | TRBV11-3 | CASSLSRGTGELFF
TRBJ2-7 | TRBV28 | CASSLSVGTGAEQYF
TRBJ1-3 | TRBV2 | CASSELLSGNTIYF
TRBJ2-5 | TRBV7-2 | CASSLGQPGFETQYF
TRBJ1-1 | TRBV9 | CASSVVLNTEAFF
TRBJ2-7 | TRBV30 | CAWSALGGSLSEQYF
TRBJ1-5 | TRBV4-2 | CASSQASGYSDQPQHF
TRBJ2-3 | TRBV28 | CASSLSGTSGRAVTDTQYF
TRBJ2-7 | TRBV7-9 | CASSLDGNPYEQYF
TRBJ2-3 | TRBV28 | CASSSLGQGDLLSTDTQYF
TRBJ2-2 | TRBV6-1 | CASSEVETSGRARGELFF
TRBJ2-1 | TRBV27 | CASSLSGLANNEQFF
. | TRBV6-5 | CASSYSPSSYEQYF
TRBJ1-1 | TRBV2 | CASNRGPTGAFF
TRBJ2-3 | TRBV11-3 | CASSPRRSTDTQYF
TRBJ1-5 | TRBV6-1 | CAAGRQGNQPQHF
TRBJ1-2 | TRBV30 | CAWSARDRLKGYTF